This T cell receptor (beta chain) appears in the sequencing data of a study of shared clonotypes between healthy human individuals (dated by TCRdb to the early 2020s). Describing the broader study: A few men and a couple of women, aged 18 to 49 years, made up the cohort. Blood TCR repertoires of about 5 healthy adults were deeply sequenced to estimate repertoire size and the extent of clonotype sharing between individuals. To increase sequencing depth and limit assay-specific biases, different laboratories used diverse techniques to prepare libraries and sequence TCR repertoires. Per donor, leukapheresis produced somewhere between about 0.94 and 9 billion PBMCs. Summary of the overall study and its limitations: Based on pairwise subsampling, the degree of clonotype sharing among donors was expected to be affected by sequencing depth. Sampling was limited to blood, and TCR repertoires in tissue likely differ from TCR repertoires in blood. The genetic and exposure-history diversity represented was limited by the small number of donors.

CDR1 and CDR2, per the germline V gene, are MDHEN and SYDVKM. CDR3 length: 19 amino acids, cysteine to phenylalanine. Of the read, only the CDR3 DNA is kept; its 57 bases are in frame from base 1. V is clipped by 7 bases and J by 4 bases, and the sequence between their germline boundaries is 28 bases long. Donors were healthy HIV-negative adults with no recently reported acute infections or vaccinations. All donors were Caucasian adults living in Nashville, Tennessee, USA. For unsorted samples, 80 million to 100 million PBMCs were counted, and genomic DNA was extracted using the QIAamp DNA Blood Mini kit. After blood collection by leukapheresis, PBMCs were isolated using Ficoll-Histopaque density gradient centrifugation and then cryopreserved in the vapor phase of liquid nitrogen. Turning to this clone: The antigen this receptor binds is unknown. Base qualities are not provided; no much larger clone lies one nucleotide away.

TCR CDR3 regions were amplified from genomic DNA by multiplex PCR using the deep immunoSEQ assay. Extracted genomic DNA from each cell subset was distributed evenly across all wells of several immunoSEQ 96-well plates, and each plate was treated as a replicate. Each replicate PCR for unsorted PBMC received 300 to 350 ng genomic DNA, equal to tens of thousands of T cell genomes. Ten immunoSEQ deep assay plates were used to sequence the unsorted PBMC genomic DNA. Purified libraries were measured with a Qubit 3.0 fluorometer, size-checked on a Bioanalyzer 2100, and measured again with the KAPA Library Quantification kit. Every immunoSEQ 96-well plate was sequenced on a dedicated single-read 150-cycle Illumina NextSeq 550 flow cell. On the authors' methods: The immunoSEQ output contained only junctional sequences without quality scores, so filtering could not match that applied to full-length reads. Sequences were annotated with PyIR, a Python wrapper for IgBLAST v1.9, and V/J genes and CDR3 were assigned using IMGT germline references. Reads were filtered out if the reads had weak V/J assignments (E-value above 1e-6), no CDR3, stop codons, out-of-frame junctions, or ambiguous translated residues. V3J clonotypes were defined as sequences sharing an identical inferred V gene, J gene, and CDR3 amino acid sequence. Percentage overlap between repertoires was computed as shared unique clonotypes divided by the size of the smaller repertoire. Richness of each repertoire was evaluated using RTK rarefaction, the Chao1 estimator, and Recon v2.1 estimates of unobserved clonotypes. TCRdb took this table from immuneACCESS and kept in-frame rearrangements with V and J called. Such tables lack part of the clones; where checked against another copy, unresolved V genes explain under half of the gap, and the rest is unexplained. V and J calls and clone size are copied from that table; D and trimming were computed from the DNA. Recorded for this sample are fewer than 600,000 clones; roughly four fifths of them occurred a single time. 12% of the sample lies in the top ten.

The sequenced sample consisted of PBMCs. This TCR came from a middle-aged woman in good health. Some clones in this sample may be carry-over from other donors' samples. The receptor chain draws on TRBV28 and TRBJ1-4; the D gene remains uncertain. The DNA is TGTGCCAGCAAAGATGGCAGGCTTGGTCGAACGCCCTATAATGAAAAACTGTTTTTT. This translates into CASKDGRLGRTPYNEKLFF.